This TCR beta chain is drawn from a study of blood T cell repertoires in COVID-19. For the study at large: Both acute and convalescent COVID-19 samples were obtained from the United States, Italy and Spain. Sample material is recorded as cDNA or gDNA derived from T cells, B-cell-depleted T cells, or PBMCs.

Original processing notes: By means of reference gene primer amplification, nucleated cell counts were estimated. Sequencing was performed with immunoSEQ multiplex PCR; in TCRdb, only in-frame clones are kept and a portion is missing. From that table come the V and J calls and clone size; the DNA was used to work out D and trimming. The sample yields about 150,000 clones, almost 80% seen once. CDR3 length equals 13 residues. V shed 6 bases and J shed 5 bases, with 8 bases lying between them. CDR1 and CDR2 from the germline V gene are MNHEY and SVGAGI. The sample consisted of peripheral blood. This TCR was recovered from a man aged 55 to 70 who had recovered from COVID-19. This sequence joins TRBV6-5 and TRBJ1-6; tentative D call: TRBD1 (5 bases). Here the CDR3 reads CASSREDNSPLHF. CDR3 DNA sequence: TGTGCCAGCAGCAGGGAAGATAATTCACCCCTCCACTTT.